The clone carrying this T cell receptor beta chain showed up just a few times. Its antigen remains unidentified. The sample is drawn from a study of blood T cells in healthy people across ages. For the study at large: About one barcoded beta molecule was captured per two T cells (by template switching). Study results and caveats: The recorded TCR beta diversity per million T cells decreased in a roughly linear manner with age.

Trimming took off 0 bases at V and 2 bases at J, with 8 bases between the two ends. From germline, CDR1 is LGHNA and CDR2 YSLEER. This CDR3 has 14 residues. A second PCR of roughly 7 to 11 cycles used a sample-barcoded 5' primer and a J-beta primer mix. No fewer than 3 million CDR3-containing paired-end reads came from each sample. TCRdb reprocessed the 5' RACE reads via MiXCR and lists one record per CDR3 protein. The sample holds roughly 2 million distinct CDR3 sequences, 40% to 55% seen once. Sequenced: blood. The sequence was obtained from a woman aged 40 to 50 in good health. The chain carries TRBV4-3 and TRBJ2-7; D remains unclear. CDR3 nucleotides: TGCGCCAGCAGCCAAGAGGGCGGACCCTACGAGCAGTACTTC. Translating gives CASSQEGGPYEQYF.